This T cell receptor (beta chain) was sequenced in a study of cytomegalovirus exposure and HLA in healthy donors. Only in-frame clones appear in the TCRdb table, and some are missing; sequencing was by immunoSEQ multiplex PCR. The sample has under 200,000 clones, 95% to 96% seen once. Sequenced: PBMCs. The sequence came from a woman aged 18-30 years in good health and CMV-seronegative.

In DNA form, the CDR3 reads TGTGCCAGCAGTTACGGACAGAAGAACACTGAAGCTTTCTTT. Protein sequence: CASSYGQKNTEAFF. The chain carries TRBV6-5 and TRBJ1-1; D possibly corresponds to TRBD1 (6 bases). Trimming stripped 2 bases from V and 1 base from J, with 8 bases between. The CDR3 covers 14 residues. Germline V gives CDR1 MNHEY, CDR2 SVGAGI.